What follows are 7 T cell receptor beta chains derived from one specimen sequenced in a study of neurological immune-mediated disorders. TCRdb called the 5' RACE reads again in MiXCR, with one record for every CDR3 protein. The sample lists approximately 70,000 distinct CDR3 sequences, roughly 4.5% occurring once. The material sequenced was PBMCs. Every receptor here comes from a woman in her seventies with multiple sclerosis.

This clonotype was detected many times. CDR3 protein: CSARSGTGSNEQFF. In DNA form, the CDR3 reads TGCAGTGCTCGATCCGGGACAGGGTCCAATGAGCAGTTCTTC. The gene calls are TRBV20-1 and TRBJ2-1; 9 positions agree with TRBD1. With 5 bases clipped from V and 6 bases from J, the junction kept 8 bases outside the gene matches. The length of the CDR3 is 14 residues. The germline gives CDR1 DFQATT, CDR2 SNEGSKA (reference sequence).

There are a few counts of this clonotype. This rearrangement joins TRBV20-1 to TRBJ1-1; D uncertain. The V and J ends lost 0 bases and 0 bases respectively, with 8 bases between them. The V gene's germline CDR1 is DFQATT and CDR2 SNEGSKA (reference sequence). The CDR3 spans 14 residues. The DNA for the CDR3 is TGCAGTGCTAGAGATCATCAGCTGAACACTGAAGCTTTCTTT. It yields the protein CSARDHQLNTEAFF.

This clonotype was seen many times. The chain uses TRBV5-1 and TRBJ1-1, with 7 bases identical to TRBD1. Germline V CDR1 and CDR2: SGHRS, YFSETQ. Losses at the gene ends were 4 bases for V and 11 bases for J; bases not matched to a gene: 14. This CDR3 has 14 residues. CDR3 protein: CASSPEGGLGQAFF. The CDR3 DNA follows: TGCGCCAGCAGCCCCGAAGGTGGGTTGGGACAGGCTTTCTTT.

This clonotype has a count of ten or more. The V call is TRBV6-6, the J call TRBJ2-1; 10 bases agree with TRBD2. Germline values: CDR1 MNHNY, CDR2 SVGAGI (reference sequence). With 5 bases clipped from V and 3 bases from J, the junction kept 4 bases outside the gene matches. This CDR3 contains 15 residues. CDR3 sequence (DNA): TGTGCCAGCAGTAACCTAGCGGGAGACTACAATGAGCAGTTCTTC. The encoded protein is CASSNLAGDYNEQFF.

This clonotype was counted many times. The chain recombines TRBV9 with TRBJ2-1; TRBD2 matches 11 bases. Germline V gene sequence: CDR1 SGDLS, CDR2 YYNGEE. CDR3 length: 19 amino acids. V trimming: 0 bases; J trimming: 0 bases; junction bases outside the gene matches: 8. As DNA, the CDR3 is TGTGCCAGCAGCGTAGGGGCTAGCGGGAGGAGGCGCTCCTACAATGAGCAGTTCTTC. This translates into CASSVGASGRRRSYNEQFF.

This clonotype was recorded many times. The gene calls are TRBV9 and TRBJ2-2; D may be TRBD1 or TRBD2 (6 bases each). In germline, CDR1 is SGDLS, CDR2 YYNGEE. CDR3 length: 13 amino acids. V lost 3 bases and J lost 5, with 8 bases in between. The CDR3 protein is CASSEGGTGELFF. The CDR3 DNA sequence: TGTGCCAGCAGCGAAGGGGGGACCGGGGAGCTGTTTTTT.

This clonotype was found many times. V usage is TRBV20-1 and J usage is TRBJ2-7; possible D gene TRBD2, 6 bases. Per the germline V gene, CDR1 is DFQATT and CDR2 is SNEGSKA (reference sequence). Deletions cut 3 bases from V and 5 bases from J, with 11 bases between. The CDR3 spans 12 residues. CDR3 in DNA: TGCAGTGCTAGTTTCGGGAGAGACGAGCAGTACTTC. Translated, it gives CSASFGRDEQYF.